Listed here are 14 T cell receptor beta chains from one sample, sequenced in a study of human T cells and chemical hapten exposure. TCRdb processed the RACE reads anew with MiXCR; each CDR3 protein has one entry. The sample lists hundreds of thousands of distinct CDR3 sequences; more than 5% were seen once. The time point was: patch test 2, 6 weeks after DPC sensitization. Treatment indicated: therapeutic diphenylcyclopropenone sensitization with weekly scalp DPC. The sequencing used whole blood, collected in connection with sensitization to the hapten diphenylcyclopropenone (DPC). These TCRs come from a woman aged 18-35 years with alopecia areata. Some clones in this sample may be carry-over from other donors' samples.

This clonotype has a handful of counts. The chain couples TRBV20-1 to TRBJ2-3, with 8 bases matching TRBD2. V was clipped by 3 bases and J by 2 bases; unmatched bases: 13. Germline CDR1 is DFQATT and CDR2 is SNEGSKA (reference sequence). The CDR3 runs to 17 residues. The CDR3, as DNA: TGCAGTGCTAGCGTCTCCCCACTAGCGGCTACCACAGATACGCAGTATTTT. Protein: CSASVSPLAATTDTQYF.

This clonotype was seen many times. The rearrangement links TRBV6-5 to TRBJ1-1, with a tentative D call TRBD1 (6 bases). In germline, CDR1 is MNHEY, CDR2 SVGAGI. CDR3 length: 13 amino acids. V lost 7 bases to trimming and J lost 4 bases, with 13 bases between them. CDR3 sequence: CASKRGAGTEAFF. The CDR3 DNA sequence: TGTGCCAGCAAAAGGGGGGCTGGCACTGAAGCTTTCTTT.

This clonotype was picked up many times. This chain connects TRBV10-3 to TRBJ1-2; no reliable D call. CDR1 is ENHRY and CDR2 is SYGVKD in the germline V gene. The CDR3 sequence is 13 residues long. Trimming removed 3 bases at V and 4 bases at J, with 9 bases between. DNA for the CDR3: TGTGCCATCAGTGAAACGGGAGGCTATGGCTACACCTTC. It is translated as CAISETGGYGYTF.

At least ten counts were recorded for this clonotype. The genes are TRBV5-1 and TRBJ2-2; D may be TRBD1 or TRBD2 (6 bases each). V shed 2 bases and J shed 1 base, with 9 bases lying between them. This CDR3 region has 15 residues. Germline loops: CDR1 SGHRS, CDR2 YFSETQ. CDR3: CASSFAGQNTGELFF. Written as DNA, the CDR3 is TGCGCCAGCAGCTTCGCGGGACAGAACACCGGGGAGCTGTTTTTT.

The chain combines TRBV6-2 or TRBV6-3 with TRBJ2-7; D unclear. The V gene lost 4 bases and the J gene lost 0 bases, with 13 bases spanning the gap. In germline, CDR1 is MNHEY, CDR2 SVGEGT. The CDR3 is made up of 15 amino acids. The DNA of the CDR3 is TGTGCCAGCAGTTCGCCCCACCGCCTCTCCTACGAGCAGTACTTC. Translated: CASSSPHRLSYEQYF.

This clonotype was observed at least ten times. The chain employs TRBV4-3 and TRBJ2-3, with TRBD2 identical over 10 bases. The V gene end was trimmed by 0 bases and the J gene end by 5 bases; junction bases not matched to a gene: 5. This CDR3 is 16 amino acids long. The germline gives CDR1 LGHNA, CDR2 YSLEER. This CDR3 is CASSQDLPSGGDTQYF. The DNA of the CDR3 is TGCGCCAGCAGCCAAGATCTGCCTAGCGGGGGAGATACGCAGTATTTT.

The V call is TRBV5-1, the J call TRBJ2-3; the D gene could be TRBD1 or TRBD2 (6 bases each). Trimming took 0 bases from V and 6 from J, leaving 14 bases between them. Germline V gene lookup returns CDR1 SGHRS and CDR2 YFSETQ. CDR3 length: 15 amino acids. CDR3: CASSLEGGPPDTQYF. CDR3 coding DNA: TGCGCCAGCAGCTTGGAGGGGGGACCTCCGGATACGCAGTATTTT.

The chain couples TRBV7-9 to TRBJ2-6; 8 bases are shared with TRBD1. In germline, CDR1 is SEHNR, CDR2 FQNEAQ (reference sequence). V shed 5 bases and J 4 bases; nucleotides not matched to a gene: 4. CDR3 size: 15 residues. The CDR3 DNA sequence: TGTGCCAGCAGCCAGGACAGGGTCGGGGCCAACGTCCTGACTTTC. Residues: CASSQDRVGANVLTF.

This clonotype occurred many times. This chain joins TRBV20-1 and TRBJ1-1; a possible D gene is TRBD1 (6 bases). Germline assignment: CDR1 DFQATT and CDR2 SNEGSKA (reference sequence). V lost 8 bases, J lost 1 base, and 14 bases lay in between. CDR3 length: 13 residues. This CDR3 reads CSSKGDTNTEAFF. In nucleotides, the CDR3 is TGCAGTTCCAAGGGGGATACGAACACTGAAGCTTTCTTT.

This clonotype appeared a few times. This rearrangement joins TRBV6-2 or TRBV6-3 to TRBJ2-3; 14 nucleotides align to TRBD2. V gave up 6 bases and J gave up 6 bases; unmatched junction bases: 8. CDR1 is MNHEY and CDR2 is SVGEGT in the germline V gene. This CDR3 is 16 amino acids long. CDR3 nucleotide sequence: TGTGCCAGCAGCACGGGACTAGCGGGGGATTGGGATACGCAGTATTTT. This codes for CASSTGLAGDWDTQYF.

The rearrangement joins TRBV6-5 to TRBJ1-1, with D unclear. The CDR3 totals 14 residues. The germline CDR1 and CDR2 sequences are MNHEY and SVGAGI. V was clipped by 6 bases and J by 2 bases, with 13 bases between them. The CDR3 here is CASRSSVANTEAFF. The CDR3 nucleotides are TGTGCCAGCAGATCCTCCGTGGCCAACACTGAAGCTTTCTTT.

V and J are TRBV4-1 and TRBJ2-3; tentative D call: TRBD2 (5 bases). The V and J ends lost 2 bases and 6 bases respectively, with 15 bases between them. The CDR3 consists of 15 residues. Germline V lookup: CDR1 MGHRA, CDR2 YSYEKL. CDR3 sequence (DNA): TGCGCCAGCAGCCAAACTATAGGATTAGCGGATACGCAGTATTTT. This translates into CASSQTIGLADTQYF.

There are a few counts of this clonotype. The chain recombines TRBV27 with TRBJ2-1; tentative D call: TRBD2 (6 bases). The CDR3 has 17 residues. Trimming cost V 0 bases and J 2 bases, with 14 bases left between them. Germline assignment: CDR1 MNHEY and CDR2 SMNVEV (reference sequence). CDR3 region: CASSLSFQRVPYNEQFF. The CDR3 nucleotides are TGTGCCAGCAGTTTATCCTTCCAGCGGGTACCCTACAATGAGCAGTTCTTC.

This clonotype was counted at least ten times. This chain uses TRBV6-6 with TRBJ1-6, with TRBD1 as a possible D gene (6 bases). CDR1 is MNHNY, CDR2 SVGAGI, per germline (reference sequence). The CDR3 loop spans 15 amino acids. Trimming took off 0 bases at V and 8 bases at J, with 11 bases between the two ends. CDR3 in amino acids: CASSYSKGEDSPLHF. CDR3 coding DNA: TGTGCCAGCAGTTACTCAAAGGGGGAGGATTCACCCCTCCACTTT.